This entry lists 12 T cell receptor beta chains sequenced from one sample in a study of long-term antiretroviral therapy in people with HIV. Version v3.0 of the immunoSEQ assay ran at survey level. Some clones are missing from TCRdb's copy, which holds only in-frame ones; the method was immunoSEQ multiplex PCR. The sample comprises 17,000 or so clones, approximately 78% of which are singletons, and 9% to 10% rests with the top ten. The sequencing here drew on unsorted PBMCs, taken 0.3 years after starting antiretroviral therapy. These receptors all come from a man in his late teens or twenties with HIV.

The chain links TRBV6-1 to TRBJ2-3; D is perhaps TRBD2 (5 bases). The ends were cut back, 5 bases at V and 2 bases at J, with 14 bases in the middle. Germline V gene sequence: CDR1 MNHNS, CDR2 SASEGT. The CDR3 extends over 15 amino acids. CDR3 coding DNA: TGTGCCAGCAGTCCCCGGAGCGGAATCACAGATACGCAGTATTTT. Protein product: CASSPRSGITDTQYF.

Only one count was recorded for this clone. The rearrangement joins TRBV30 to TRBJ1-5; 7 bases map to TRBD1. This CDR3 has 13 amino acids. The junction had 11 bases not matched to a gene; V was cut back by 8 bases and J by 7 bases. Germline CDR1 reads GTSNPN; CDR2 reads SVGIG (reference sequence). Written as DNA, the CDR3 is TGTGCCGGTTCGACAGGGCACGGACAGCCCCAGCATTTT. Its translation: CAGSTGHGQPQHF.

This chain joins TRBV6-5 and TRBJ1-6, with a possible D match to TRBD1 (5 bases). The CDR3 is 16 residues long. CDR1 MNHEY and CDR2 SVGAGI come from the germline V gene. V lost 0 bases and J lost 10, with 16 bases in between. CDR3 DNA: TGTGCCAGCAGTTACTCGCCCCTCCAGGGAGCATCACCCCTCCACTTT. Translated, it gives CASSYSPLQGASPLHF.

The chain recombines TRBV7-8 with TRBJ2-1, with 8 bases matching TRBD1. V was pared by 2 bases and J by 0 bases, with 6 bases of the junction left unmatched. The germline V gene has CDR1 SGHVS and CDR2 FQNEAQ. CDR3 length: 17 amino acids. Here the CDR3 reads CASSLSGTGNSYNEQFF. For the CDR3, the DNA is TGTGCCAGCAGCTTAAGTGGGACAGGTAACTCCTACAATGAGCAGTTCTTC.

The chain employs TRBV19 and TRBJ2-7; perhaps TRBD2 as D (6 bases). This CDR3 spans 12 amino acids. Trimming pared 10 bases from V and 0 bases from J, leaving 10 bases between. CDR1 is LNHDA, CDR2 SQIVND, per germline (reference sequence). CDR3 protein: CATSGGSYEQYF. CDR3 DNA: TGTGCCACCTCCGGGGGCTCCTACGAGCAGTACTTC.

This sequence joins TRBV20-1 and TRBJ2-2, with unresolved D. The ends were cut back, 6 bases at V and 6 bases at J, with 8 bases in the middle. CDR1 and CDR2 (germline): DFQATT, SNEGSKA (reference sequence). This CDR3 is 11 amino acids long. CDR3 nucleotide sequence: TGCAGTGCGGTTTTTTCCGGGGAGCTGTTTTTT. Translating it yields CSAVFSGELFF.

This sequence joins TRBV5-1 and TRBJ1-1; tentative D call: TRBD1 (5 bases). The V gene lost 3 bases and the J gene lost 11 bases, with 11 bases spanning the gap. The CDR3 spans 11 residues. The germline gives CDR1 SGHRS, CDR2 YFSETQ. CDR3 in amino acids: CASSSGTKAFF. The CDR3 coding sequence is TGCGCCAGCAGCTCAGGGACGAAGGCTTTCTTT. Looking up the rest from reference TRBV5-1 and TRBJ1-1 gives the full variable domain: KAGVTQTPRYLIKTRGQQVTLSCSPISGHRSVSWYQQTPGQGLQFLFEYFSETQRNKGNFPGRFSGRQFSNSRSEMNVSTLELGDSALYLCASSSGTKAFFGQGTRLTVV.

The CDR3 region is CASSLGRTGYEQYV. The CDR3 DNA follows: TGTGCCAGCAGCTTAGGGAGGACAGGGTACGAGCAGTACGTC. The chain links TRBV7-2 to TRBJ2-7; 8 nucleotides align to TRBD1. The trim removed 1 base at V and 4 bases at J, leaving 3 bases unmatched. The CDR3 is 14 residues long. Germline CDR1 SGHTA, CDR2 FQGNSA.

The V gene is TRBV18, the J gene TRBJ2-3; possible D gene TRBD2, 5 bases. The CDR3 covers 15 residues. Germline V lookup: CDR1 KGHSH, CDR2 LQKENI. V was cut by 3 bases and J by 5 bases, with 15 bases left in between. In nucleotides, the CDR3 is TGTGCCAGCTCACCCCCGGGCGGGCCTAGAGATACGCAGTATTTT. It is translated as CASSPPGGPRDTQYF. The full variable domain, with the rest looked up from reference TRBV18 and TRBJ2-3, is NAGVMQNPRHLVRRRGQEARLRCSPMKGHSHVYWYRQLPEEGLKFMVYLQKENIIDESGMPKERFSAEFPKEGPSILRIQQVVRGDSAAYFCASSPPGGPRDTQYFGPGTRLTVL.

The chain recombines TRBV18 with TRBJ2-3; D possibly corresponds to TRBD1 (5 bases). Germline V gene data show CDR1 as KGHSH and CDR2 as LQKENI. The CDR3 totals 13 residues. V dropped 3 bases and J dropped 3 bases, with 7 bases sitting between them. The CDR3 protein is CASSPRQTDTQYF. The CDR3 region has the DNA TGTGCCAGCTCACCTCGACAGACAGATACGCAGTATTTT.

This clone was counted once. The V call is TRBV7-6, the J call TRBJ1-4; D not resolved. Germline assignment: CDR1 SGHVS and CDR2 FNYEAQ. The CDR3 is made up of 15 amino acids. Between the trimmed V and J ends, which lost 5 bases and 8 bases, there was a span of 18 bases. The CDR3 protein is CASSGSPEEGEKLFF. CDR3 coding DNA: TGTGCCAGCAGCGGTAGCCCAGAAGAAGGAGAAAAACTGTTTTTT.

The chain combines TRBV28 with TRBJ1-2; no clear D gene. CDR1 MDHEN and CDR2 SYDVKM come from the germline V gene. There are 15 residues in the CDR3. The V end was cut by 2 bases, the J end by 3 bases, with 13 bases between. The CDR3 DNA reads TGTGCCAGCAGTTTAAGGGCCCCCCGCTACTATGGCTACACCTTC. Its protein product is CASSLRAPRYYGYTF.